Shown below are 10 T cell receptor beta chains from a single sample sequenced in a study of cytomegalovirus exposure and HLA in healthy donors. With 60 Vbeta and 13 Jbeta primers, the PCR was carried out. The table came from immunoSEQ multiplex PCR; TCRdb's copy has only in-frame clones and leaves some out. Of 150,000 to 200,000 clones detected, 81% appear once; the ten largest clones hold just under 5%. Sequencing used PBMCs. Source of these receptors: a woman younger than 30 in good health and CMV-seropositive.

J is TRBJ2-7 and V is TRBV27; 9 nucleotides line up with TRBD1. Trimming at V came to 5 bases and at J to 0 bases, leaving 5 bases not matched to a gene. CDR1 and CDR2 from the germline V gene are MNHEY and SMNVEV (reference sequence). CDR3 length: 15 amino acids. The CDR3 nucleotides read TGTGCCAGCAGTCCCGGGACAGGGTACTCCTACGAGCAGTACTTC. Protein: CASSPGTGYSYEQYF.

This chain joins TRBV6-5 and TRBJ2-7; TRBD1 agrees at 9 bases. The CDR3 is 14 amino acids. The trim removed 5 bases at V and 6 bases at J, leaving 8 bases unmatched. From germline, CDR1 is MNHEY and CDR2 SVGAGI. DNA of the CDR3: TGTGCCAGCAGTAAGGACAGGGGATCAACCGAGCAGTACTTC. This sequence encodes CASSKDRGSTEQYF.

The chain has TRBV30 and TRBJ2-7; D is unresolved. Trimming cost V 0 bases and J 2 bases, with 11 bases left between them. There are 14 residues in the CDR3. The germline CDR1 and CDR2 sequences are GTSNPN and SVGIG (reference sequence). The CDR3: CAWSVFRKTYEQYF. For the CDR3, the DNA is TGTGCCTGGAGTGTATTTAGAAAGACCTACGAGCAGTACTTC.

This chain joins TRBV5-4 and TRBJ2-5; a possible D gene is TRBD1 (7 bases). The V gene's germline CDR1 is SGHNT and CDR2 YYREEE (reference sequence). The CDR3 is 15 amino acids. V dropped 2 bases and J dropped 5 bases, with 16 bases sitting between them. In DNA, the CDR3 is TGTGCCAGCAGCTTCGGTGGAGGGGGCCCGGAGACCCAGTACTTC. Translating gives CASSFGGGGPETQYF.

CDR3 sequence reads: CASSQTGNEQFF. Written as DNA, the CDR3 is TGTGCCAGCAGCCAAACAGGGAATGAGCAGTTCTTC. V usage is TRBV5-8 and J usage is TRBJ2-1, with D maybe TRBD1 (6 bases). The CDR3 length is 12 residues. Germline V gene lookup returns CDR1 SGHTS and CDR2 YDEGEE. Trimming removed 4 bases from V and 7 bases from J, with 9 bases in between.

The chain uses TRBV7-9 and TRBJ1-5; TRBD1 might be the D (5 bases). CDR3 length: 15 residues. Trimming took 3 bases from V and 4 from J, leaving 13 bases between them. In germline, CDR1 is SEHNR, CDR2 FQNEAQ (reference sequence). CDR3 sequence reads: CASSFDGGANQPQHF. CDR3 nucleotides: TGTGCCAGCAGCTTTGACGGGGGAGCGAATCAGCCCCAGCATTTT.

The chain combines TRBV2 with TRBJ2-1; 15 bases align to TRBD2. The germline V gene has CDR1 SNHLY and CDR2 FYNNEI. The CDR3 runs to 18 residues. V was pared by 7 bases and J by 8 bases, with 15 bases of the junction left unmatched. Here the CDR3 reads CASNSRTSGGAPRDEQFF. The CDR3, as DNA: TGTGCCAGCAATTCGAGGACTAGCGGGGGGGCCCCTCGTGATGAGCAGTTCTTC.

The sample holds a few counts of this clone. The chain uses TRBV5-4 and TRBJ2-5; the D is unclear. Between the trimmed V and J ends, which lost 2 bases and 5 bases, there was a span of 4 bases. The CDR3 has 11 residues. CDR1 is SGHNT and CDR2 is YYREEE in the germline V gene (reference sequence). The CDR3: CASSFLETQYF. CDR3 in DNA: TGTGCCAGCAGCTTCCTGGAGACCCAGTACTTC.

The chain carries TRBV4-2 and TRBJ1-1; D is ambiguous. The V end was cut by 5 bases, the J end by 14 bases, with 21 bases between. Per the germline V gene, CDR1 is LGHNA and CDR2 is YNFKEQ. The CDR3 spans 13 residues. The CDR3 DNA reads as TGTGCCAGCAGCACGTCCCCTTCCGGGGAAACGTTCTTT. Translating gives CASSTSPSGETFF.

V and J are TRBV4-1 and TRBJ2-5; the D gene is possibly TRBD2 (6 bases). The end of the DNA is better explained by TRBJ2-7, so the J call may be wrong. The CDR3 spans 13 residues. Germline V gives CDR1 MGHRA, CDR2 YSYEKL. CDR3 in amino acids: CASRGLGTYEQYF. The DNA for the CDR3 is TGCGCCAGCAGGGGACTTGGGACCTACGAGCAGTACTTC.